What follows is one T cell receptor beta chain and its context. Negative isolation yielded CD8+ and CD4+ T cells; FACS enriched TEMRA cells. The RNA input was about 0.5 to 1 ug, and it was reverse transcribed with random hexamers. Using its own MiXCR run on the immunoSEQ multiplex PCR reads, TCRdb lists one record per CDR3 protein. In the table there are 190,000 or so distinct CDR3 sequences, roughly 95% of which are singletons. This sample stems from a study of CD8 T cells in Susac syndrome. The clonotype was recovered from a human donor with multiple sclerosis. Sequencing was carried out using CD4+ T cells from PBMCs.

CDR3 in amino acids: CASSAIYEQYF. CDR3 nucleotide sequence: TGTGCCAGCAGTGCAATCTACGAGCAGTACTTC. The chain is built from TRBV2 and TRBJ2-7; no definite D call. This CDR3 spans 11 amino acids. V shed 4 bases and J shed 3 bases, with 4 bases lying between them. Germline CDR1 reads SNHLY; CDR2 reads FYNNEI.